One and the same sample provided the 2 T cell receptor beta chains below, sequenced in a study of cytomegalovirus exposure and HLA in healthy donors. The study ran its PCR with 60 Vbeta and 13 Jbeta primers. Assay: immunoSEQ multiplex PCR; the TCRdb copy retains only in-frame clones and omits some. Of 150,000 or so clones in the sample, over 70% were seen once. What was sequenced was PBMCs. Receptors originate from a woman in her forties in good health and CMV-seronegative.

The V gene is TRBV7-7, the J gene TRBJ2-7; possible D gene TRBD2, 6 bases. The germline CDR1 and CDR2 sequences are SSHAT and FNYEAQ (reference sequence). Trimming shortened V by 0 bases and J by 2 bases, and 8 bases separated the two germline ends. The CDR3 extends over 14 amino acids. CDR3 DNA: TGTGCCAGCAGCTTAGCACCGGGGGCCTACGAGCAGTACTTC. Its protein is CASSLAPGAYEQYF.

The chain carries TRBV11-2 and TRBJ2-7; perhaps TRBD2 as D (6 bases). Trimming removed 7 bases at V and 2 bases at J, with 15 bases between. This CDR3 has 14 residues. Germline CDR1 SGHAT, CDR2 FQNNGV. CDR3 residues: CASKDAGMPYEQYF. DNA of the CDR3: TGTGCCAGCAAGGATGCGGGAATGCCCTACGAGCAGTACTTC.